Presented here are 27 T cell receptor beta chains from one specimen sequenced in a study of T-cell reconstitution after alpha-beta-depleted transplantation in children. The TCRbeta library was prepared with unique molecular identifiers. TCRdb called the PCR reads again in MiXCR, with one record for every CDR3 protein. Altogether about 130,000 distinct CDR3 sequences are present, around 9.8% being singletons, with the ten largest covering around 24%. The sequencing here drew on PBMCs, mostly from graft donor cells, taken 180 days after TCRalphabeta/CD19-depleted stem cell transplant. The receptors were gathered from a girl less than two years old who had a stem cell transplant for combined immunodeficiency, so the T cells may come from the graft donor.

This clonotype turned up a few times. V and J are TRBV20-1 and TRBJ1-1; a possible D gene is TRBD1 (6 bases). The CDR3 has 12 residues. CDR1 and CDR2 from the germline V gene are DFQATT and SNEGSKA (reference sequence). V gave up 6 bases and J gave up 0 bases, with 8 bases separating them. CDR3 nucleotide sequence: TGCAGTGCGGGACACTTGAACACTGAAGCTTTCTTT. This codes for CSAGHLNTEAFF.

The gene calls are TRBV10-3 and TRBJ2-5, with D tentatively TRBD2 (6 bases). This CDR3 contains 16 residues. Trimming left V 8 bases short and J 1 base short, with 20 bases between. The germline CDR1 and CDR2 sequences are ENHRY and SYGVKD. In DNA, the CDR3 is TGTGCCATCCGCGCCGGTGCGGGAAGGGGCCAAGAGACCCAGTACTTC. Its translation: CAIRAGAGRGQETQYF.

This chain connects TRBV6-2 or TRBV6-3 to TRBJ1-2, with D tentatively TRBD1 (5 bases). Between the trimmed V and J ends, which lost 6 bases and 4 bases, there was a span of 15 bases. The CDR3 has 14 residues. CDR1 is MNHEY, CDR2 SVGEGT, per germline. CDR3 DNA: TGTGCCAGCAGCCCTCAGGGACCGCTCTATGGCTACACCTTC. This sequence encodes CASSPQGPLYGYTF.

In this sample, this clonotype turned up once. A clone one base away is much larger, so this may be a read error. V usage is TRBV20-1 and J usage is TRBJ2-3; D is uncertain. Germline V gene lookup returns CDR1 DFQATT and CDR2 SNEGSKA (reference sequence). This CDR3 contains 14 residues. The CDR3 nucleotides read TGCAGTGCTAGGCTGATCTATTACACAGATACGCAGTGTTTT. Its translation: CSARLIYYTDTQCF.

This clonotype has a count of ten or more. The chain recombines TRBV12-3 or TRBV12-4 with TRBJ2-7; TRBD2 agrees at 7 bases. The V gene end was trimmed by 0 bases and the J gene end by 4 bases; junction bases not matched to a gene: 15. The CDR3 covers 18 residues. Here the CDR3 DNA reads TGTGCCAGCAGTTTAGCGTGGCGGGGGTTCCCCGGGGATTACGAGCAGTACTTC. Translated: CASSLAWRGFPGDYEQYF.

The chain employs TRBV28 and TRBJ2-5; D gene ambiguous. The CDR3 covers 12 residues. V was shortened by 2 bases and J by 5 bases, with 6 bases between the two germline ends. Germline values: CDR1 MDHEN, CDR2 SYDVKM. CDR3 in DNA: TGTGCCAGCAGTTTAAGACGGGAGACCCAGTACTTC. This gives the protein CASSLRRETQYF.

This clonotype was picked up a small number of times. The chain recombines TRBV12-3 or TRBV12-4 with TRBJ2-6; no definite D call. The length of the CDR3 is 12 residues. The V end was cut by 5 bases, the J end by 14 bases, with 13 bases between. CDR3 loop: CASSTRLDFLTF. CDR3 coding DNA: TGTGCCAGCAGTACCCGACTGGATTTCCTGACTTTC.

The table lists this clonotype with a few counts. The chain couples TRBV7-9 to TRBJ1-5; 7 bases are shared with TRBD1. CDR3 length: 14 amino acids. The germline V gene has CDR1 SEHNR and CDR2 FQNEAQ (reference sequence). The ends lost 1 base at V and 5 bases at J; junction bases unmatched: 2. CDR3 in DNA: TGTGCCAGCAGCTTAGGAGGGGGCCATCAGCCCCAGCATTTT. This encodes CASSLGGGHQPQHF.

V usage is TRBV9 and J usage is TRBJ2-2; 13 bases match TRBD2. V was clipped by 4 bases and J by 1 base; unmatched bases: 10. The CDR3 is made up of 19 amino acids. CDR1 SGDLS and CDR2 YYNGEE come from the germline V gene. CDR3 sequence reads: CASSSGRLAGGKNTGELFF. CDR3 nucleotides: TGTGCCAGCAGCTCGGGAAGACTAGCGGGGGGCAAGAACACCGGGGAGCTGTTTTTT.

The chain links TRBV5-1 to TRBJ2-5, with 9 bases fitting TRBD2. V gave up 3 bases and J gave up 1 base; unmatched junction bases: 7. CDR1 and CDR2 (germline): SGHRS, YFSETQ. The CDR3 runs 16 residues. The CDR3 is CASSWGKTSGQETQYF. The DNA for the CDR3 is TGCGCCAGCAGCTGGGGAAAGACTAGCGGCCAAGAGACCCAGTACTTC.

This clonotype was observed a handful of times. The CDR3 here is CSARGWQETQYF. The DNA for the CDR3 is TGCAGTGCTCGAGGGTGGCAAGAGACCCAGTACTTC. This chain links TRBV20-1 with TRBJ2-5, with D possibly matching TRBD2 (5 bases). The CDR3 spans 12 residues. V dropped 5 bases and J dropped 2 bases, with 9 bases sitting between them. Germline lookup yields CDR1 DFQATT and CDR2 SNEGSKA (reference sequence).

The chain carries TRBV5-1 and TRBJ2-3; 10 bases map to TRBD2. Unmatched junction bases numbered 7, after V lost 4 bases and J lost 5 bases. Germline V CDR1 and CDR2: SGHRS, YFSETQ. The CDR3 is 15 residues long. The CDR3 loop is CASSNSGRARDTQYF. CDR3 nucleotide sequence: TGCGCCAGCAGCAACAGCGGGAGGGCCAGAGATACGCAGTATTTT. The variable domain in full, completed from reference TRBV5-1 and TRBJ2-3, reads KAGVTQTPRYLIKTRGQQVTLSCSPISGHRSVSWYQQTPGQGLQFLFEYFSETQRNKGNFPGRFSGRQFSNSRSEMNVSTLELGDSALYLCASSNSGRARDTQYFGPGTRLTVL.

The sample holds a few counts of this clonotype. The chain links TRBV12-3 or TRBV12-4 to TRBJ2-2; TRBD2 aligns across 11 bases. After removal of 3 bases from V and 7 bases from J, the junction contained 7 bases not matched to a gene. The CDR3 is 16 amino acids. The CDR3 spells CASSFLTSGRGGELFF. For the CDR3, the DNA is TGTGCCAGCAGTTTTCTTACTAGCGGGAGAGGCGGGGAGCTGTTTTTT.

This chain uses TRBV4-3 with TRBJ2-1; D is ambiguous. Trimming cost V 1 base and J 4 bases, with 14 bases left between them. CDR3 size: 16 residues. Germline-derived CDR1 and CDR2 are LGHNA and YSLEER. CDR3 coding DNA: TGCGCCAGCAGCCAAGGAATCAGCGTGGCATACAATGAGCAGTTCTTC. Protein product: CASSQGISVAYNEQFF.

In this sample, this clonotype turned up many times. The gene calls are TRBV12-3 or TRBV12-4 and TRBJ1-5; D perhaps matches TRBD1 (5 bases). This CDR3 has 15 amino acids. Trimming removed 6 bases from V and 2 bases from J, with 14 bases in between. The CDR3 region has the DNA TGTGCCAGCAGCTGGGGCAGAGGAGGCAATCAGCCCCAGCATTTT. Translation gives CASSWGRGGNQPQHF.

This sequence joins TRBV29-1 and TRBJ1-1; D gene unclear. V was pared by 4 bases and J by 0 bases, with 9 bases between. From germline, CDR1 is SQVTM and CDR2 ANQGSEA. The CDR3 has 13 residues. This CDR3 is CSVVRLLNTEAFF. CDR3 bases: TGCAGCGTTGTTCGGCTACTGAACACTGAAGCTTTCTTT.

This clonotype was counted between two and nine times. The chain recombines TRBV28 with TRBJ2-7, with D perhaps matching TRBD1 (6 bases). The ends were cut back, 6 bases at V and 0 bases at J, with 12 bases in the middle. The germline V gene has CDR1 MDHEN and CDR2 SYDVKM. The length of the CDR3 is 14 residues. The CDR3 here is CASSNGQSSYEQYF. The CDR3 nucleotides read TGTGCCAGCAGCAACGGACAGAGCTCCTACGAGCAGTACTTC.

The V and J genes are TRBV5-1 and TRBJ2-1; TRBD2 matches at 11 bases. The germline gives CDR1 SGHRS, CDR2 YFSETQ. The CDR3 is made up of 15 amino acids. The V segment lost 2 bases and the J segment 2 bases; nucleotides outside the gene matches: 0. The CDR3 here is CASSLLAGAYNEQFF. In nucleotides, the CDR3 is TGCGCCAGCAGCTTACTAGCGGGAGCCTACAATGAGCAGTTCTTC. Filled out from reference TRBV5-1 and TRBJ2-1, the complete variable domain reads KAGVTQTPRYLIKTRGQQVTLSCSPISGHRSVSWYQQTPGQGLQFLFEYFSETQRNKGNFPGRFSGRQFSNSRSEMNVSTLELGDSALYLCASSLLAGAYNEQFFGPGTRLTVL.

This clonotype was picked up a small number of times. The rearrangement joins TRBV4-3 to TRBJ1-1, with 10 bases identical to TRBD1. CDR1 is LGHNA and CDR2 is YSLEER in the germline V gene. J gave up 7 bases and V 1 base, and 9 bases lay outside the gene matches. The CDR3 spans 16 residues. The CDR3 DNA follows: TGCGCCAGCAGCCAAGGCATAGGACAGGGGGTAATTGAAGCTTTCTTT. It yields the protein CASSQGIGQGVIEAFF.

The sample holds many counts of this clonotype. The V gene is TRBV20-1, the J gene TRBJ1-6; D unclear. Germline loops: CDR1 DFQATT, CDR2 SNEGSKA (reference sequence). This CDR3 region has 14 residues. Trimming removed 6 bases at V and 7 bases at J, with 16 bases between. This CDR3 is CSANSRSANSPLHF. Written as DNA, the CDR3 is TGCAGTGCAAATTCCCGGTCCGCCAATTCACCCCTCCACTTT.

The CDR3 region has the DNA TGTGCCAGCAGTTTGTCGGCCTGGACTGAAGCTTTCTTT. Amino acid sequence: CASSLSAWTEAFF. The J gene is TRBJ1-1, the V gene TRBV12-3 or TRBV12-4; no clear D. Trimming shortened V by 3 bases and J by 5 bases, and 10 bases separated the two germline ends. CDR3 size: 13 residues.

This clonotype has at least ten counts. This chain joins TRBV12-3 or TRBV12-4 and TRBJ2-2; D gene uncertain. This CDR3 region has 13 residues. V was shortened by 3 bases and J by 7 bases, with 9 bases between the two germline ends. CDR3 protein: CASSFRDRGELFF. The DNA for the CDR3 is TGTGCCAGCAGTTTCCGAGACCGCGGGGAGCTGTTTTTT.

This clonotype was observed at least ten times. CDR3 bases: TGTGCCATCAGTAAGACAGGGGAGGTCACAGATACGCAGTATTTT. Encoded protein: CAISKTGEVTDTQYF. This chain joins TRBV10-3 and TRBJ2-3, with 8 bases that match TRBD1. CDR1 is ENHRY, CDR2 SYGVKD, per germline. The ends lost 5 bases at V and 2 bases at J; junction bases unmatched: 6. The CDR3 is 15 amino acids.

V is TRBV5-1 and J is TRBJ2-7, with unresolved D. Trimming removed 4 bases from V and 3 bases from J, with 17 bases in between. Germline lookup yields CDR1 SGHRS and CDR2 YFSETQ. The CDR3 has 15 residues. The CDR3 sequence: CASSDHRALHYEQYF. In nucleotides, the CDR3 is TGCGCCAGCAGCGACCACCGGGCCCTCCACTACGAGCAGTACTTC.

This clonotype has a handful of counts. The genes are TRBV7-3 and TRBJ1-1, with 7 bases fitting TRBD1. In germline, CDR1 is SGHTA, CDR2 FQGTGA. The ends lost 5 bases at V and 3 bases at J; junction bases unmatched: 3. The CDR3 covers 13 residues. The CDR3: CASSTGTDTEAFF. CDR3 sequence (DNA): TGTGCCAGCAGCACTGGGACAGACACTGAAGCTTTCTTT.

This clonotype was found many times. The chain combines TRBV10-3 with TRBJ2-5, with no clear D. Germline lookup yields CDR1 ENHRY and CDR2 SYGVKD. The CDR3 sequence is 12 residues long. With 1 base removed from V and 1 base from J, the gap between germline ends came to 1 base. For the CDR3, the DNA is TGTGCCATCAGTGAGTTCCAAGAGACCCAGTACTTC. It codes for CAISEFQETQYF.

This clonotype was found many times. The chain joins TRBV12-3 or TRBV12-4 to TRBJ2-3; D is possibly TRBD2 (6 bases). Trimming took 6 bases from V and 0 from J, leaving 16 bases between them. This CDR3 has 16 residues. CDR3 region: CASSSSSGPSTDTQYF. The CDR3 nucleotides read TGTGCCAGCAGCTCCTCCAGCGGGCCTAGCACAGATACGCAGTATTTT.